This T cell receptor beta chain comes out of a study of T cell repertoires in cytomegalovirus infection. As for the study in general: Evidence of both CMV infection and a matching HLA type came from public TCR beta signatures.

General study results and limits: Within the response measured ex vivo, HLA-C-restricted CMV-specific TCR beta clonotypes were dominant.

TCRdb fed the reads into MiXCR, producing one record per CDR3 protein. The data hold some 220,000 distinct CDR3 sequences, with about 5.9% observed a single time. The V gene's germline CDR1 is SGHAT and CDR2 FQNNGV. The germline V and J ends were trimmed by 5 bases and 0 bases, with 17 bases remaining between them. This CDR3 contains 16 residues. This clonotype was seen many times. Its specificity is unknown. Sequenced input: PBMCs. The receptor was isolated from a human donor in good health (CMV status not recorded). Some clones in this sample may be carry-over from other donors' samples. The gene calls are TRBV11-2 and TRBJ2-7; D is possibly TRBD2 (6 bases). CDR3 amino acids: CASSPRGQQSSYEQYF. In DNA, the CDR3 is TGTGCCAGCAGCCCGCGGGGCCAACAGAGCTCCTACGAGCAGTACTTC.